Many counts were recorded for the clone carrying this T cell receptor (beta chain). Its cognate antigen is unknown. This CDR3 region has 17 residues. V dropped 3 bases and J dropped 0; count of bases not matched to a gene: 8. The sample comes from a study of T-cell reconstitution after alpha-beta-depleted transplantation in children. TCRbeta library construction was performed incorporating unique molecular identifiers. A single record per CDR3 protein comes from TCRdb applying MiXCR to the PCR reads. The sample contains around 270,000 distinct CDR3 sequences, almost 8% of which appear only once. General study results and limits: Surviving recipient T cells and thymic progenitors accounted for the high day-60 TCRbeta diversity observed in some patients. Counts and diversity of T cells one year after transplant came mostly from newly produced T cells. It was reported that alpha-beta T cells came from several hundred expanded graft clones (about two months after transplant).

The chain links TRBV12-3 or TRBV12-4 to TRBJ2-1; TRBD1 agrees at 7 bases. The sequenced sample was peripheral blood, obtained 360 days after TCRalphabeta/CD19-depleted stem cell transplant. This receptor was taken from a female patient between 2 and 15 years old who had a stem cell transplant for Fanconi anemia, so the T cells may come from the graft donor. This CDR3 reads CASSFIRGPSSYNEQFF. The CDR3 DNA follows: TGTGCCAGCAGTTTTATTAGGGGGCCGAGCTCCTACAATGAGCAGTTCTTC.